This TCR beta chain was captured by sequencing in a study of blood T cells in healthy people across ages. Whole-study findings and limits: Unsorted PBMC input precluded a conclusive naive versus antigen-experienced comparison. Naive T cell percentage and TCR beta diversity correlated strongly.

This clonotype has only a few counts. Its antigen remains unidentified. A second PCR of 7 to 11 cycles used a sample-barcoded 5' primer and a J-beta primer mix. Template switching added a 12-random-nucleotide identifier to every cDNA molecule. TCRdb re-called the 5' RACE reads with MiXCR, one entry per CDR3 protein. The sample consists of hundreds of thousands of distinct CDR3 sequences, roughly 31% of them appearing once. Sequencing was performed on blood. The clonotype originates from a woman at least 80 years old in good health.

CDR3 nucleotide sequence: TGTGCCAGCAGTTACGAAAGGGGACGGGACACTGAAGCTTTCTTT. Residues: CASSYERGRDTEAFF. The chain is built from TRBV6-5 and TRBJ1-1, with a weak D call TRBD1 (5 bases). Germline V lookup: CDR1 MNHEY, CDR2 SVGAGI. Between the trimmed V and J ends, which lost 2 bases and 3 bases, there was a span of 13 bases. The CDR3 runs 15 residues.